This record covers a single TCR beta chain. The record originates from a study of blood T cell repertoires in COVID-19. Turning to the study itself: Donors in the United States, Italy and Spain gave samples during acute or convalescent COVID-19. The analysed material was cDNA or gDNA that came from T cells, B-cell-depleted T cells, or PBMCs.

Original methodology: Estimated nucleated cell counts came from reference gene primer amplification. Assay used: immunoSEQ multiplex PCR; TCRdb lists only in-frame clones, some missing. Clone size and V and J calls were adopted from that table, with D and trimming inferred from the DNA. The data contain more than 150,000 clones, approximately 87% of them singletons. CDR1 and CDR2 from the germline V gene are SGHNT and YYREEE (reference sequence). The CDR3 totals 17 residues. V dropped 5 bases and J dropped 6; count of bases not matched to a gene: 18. The sequence derives from a man in his 70s with active or convalescent COVID-19. Specimen: peripheral blood. The chain combines TRBV5-4 with TRBJ2-7; 9 nucleotides agree with TRBD2. The CDR3 region is CASRPTIGGLAIVEQYF. The DNA of the CDR3 is TGTGCCAGCAGGCCGACGATCGGAGGACTAGCGATAGTCGAGCAGTACTTC.